The 23 T cell receptor beta chains reported below all come from one sample, sequenced in a study of identical twins. TCRdb redid the calling of the 5' RACE reads with MiXCR, one entry per CDR3 protein. Among over 500,000 distinct CDR3 sequences listed, approximately 22% were seen once. The sample also formed part of further work on T cells expressing NK-cell markers.

Sequencing input: CD4+ T cells sorted from blood. All receptors come from a young woman in good health.

This chain links TRBV15 with TRBJ1-6; 8 nucleotides match TRBD1. V lost 7 bases and J lost 7; bases outside the gene matches: 6. The CDR3 has 14 amino acids. Germline V CDR1 and CDR2: LNHNV, YYDKDF (reference sequence). CDR3 DNA: TGTGCCACCACCGCGACAGGGGACAATTCACCCCTCCACTTT. Amino acid sequence: CATTATGDNSPLHF.

This clonotype has just a few counts. The chain joins TRBV23-1 to TRBJ2-3; 14 positions match TRBD2. TRBV23-1 is flagged as an ORF with uncertain function. The length of the CDR3 is 14 residues. The V gene end was trimmed by 6 bases and the J gene end by 5 bases; junction bases not matched to a gene: 1. CDR3 sequence (DNA): TGCGCCAGCAGGACTAGCGGGGGGGAAGATACGCAGTATTTT. Translation: CASRTSGGEDTQYF.

Only a few counts were recorded for this clonotype. The chain uses TRBV20-1 and TRBJ2-3, with 11 bases lining up with TRBD2. CDR1 is DFQATT, CDR2 SNEGSKA, per germline (reference sequence). Germline trimming cut 5 bases from V and 5 bases from J; bases unmatched to any gene: 6. The CDR3 sequence is 14 residues long. CDR3 in amino acids: CSAPLAGGRDTQYF. The DNA for the CDR3 is TGCAGTGCTCCGCTAGCGGGAGGAAGAGATACGCAGTATTTT.

This clonotype was seen a handful of times. This chain connects TRBV20-1 to TRBJ2-1; perhaps TRBD2 as D (5 bases). CDR1 is DFQATT, CDR2 SNEGSKA, per germline (reference sequence). The CDR3 spans 14 residues. Trimming removed 1 base from V and 5 bases from J, with 12 bases in between. The CDR3 nucleotides read TGCAGTGCTAGAGTACCGGGGAGACACAATGAGCAGTTCTTC. This sequence encodes CSARVPGRHNEQFF.

This chain links TRBV12-3 or TRBV12-4 with TRBJ2-5; TRBD2 aligns across 8 bases. The CDR3 contains 15 residues. With V trimmed by 5 bases and J by 4 bases, 9 bases remained unmatched. CDR3 in amino acids: CASSRWAGGGETQYF. The DNA for the CDR3 is TGTGCCAGCAGTCGTTGGGCGGGAGGCGGAGAGACCCAGTACTTC.

This clonotype occurred a few times. The chain is built from TRBV6-1 and TRBJ1-2; no clear D gene. CDR3 length equals 14 residues. V dropped 6 bases and J dropped 3 bases, with 14 bases sitting between them. The germline V gene has CDR1 MNHNS and CDR2 SASEGT. The CDR3 spells CASSERWQDYGYTF. CDR3 in DNA: TGTGCCAGCAGCGAGCGCTGGCAGGACTATGGCTACACCTTC.

Written as DNA, the CDR3 is TGCAGTGCCCCTGACCACCGCTACGAGCAGTACTTC. Its protein product is CSAPDHRYEQYF. The rearrangement joins TRBV20-1 to TRBJ2-7; D uncertain. CDR3 size: 12 residues. V gave up 6 bases and J gave up 3 bases, with 12 bases separating them. Germline V CDR1 and CDR2: DFQATT, SNEGSKA (reference sequence).

V gene TRBV5-1 combines with J gene TRBJ2-1; TRBD2 aligns across 8 bases. This CDR3 contains 14 residues. J was trimmed by 7 bases and V by 3 bases; bases with no gene match: 6. Germline loops: CDR1 SGHRS, CDR2 YFSETQ. CDR3 sequence (DNA): TGCGCCAGCAGCTCGGGGGGGGGCGGAAATGAGCAGTTCTTC. As protein: CASSSGGGGNEQFF.

This clonotype has only a few counts. This chain joins TRBV6-2 or TRBV6-3 and TRBJ1-1; TRBD1 might be the D (5 bases). The V gene lost 6 bases and the J gene lost 0 bases, with 11 bases spanning the gap. This CDR3 is built from 14 residues. The germline gives CDR1 MNHEY, CDR2 SVGEGT. CDR3 sequence reads: CASRARGMNTEAFF. The DNA of the CDR3 is TGTGCCAGCAGAGCTCGGGGCATGAACACTGAAGCTTTCTTT.

The chain is built from TRBV20-1 and TRBJ1-3; D might be TRBD1 (5 bases). Germline assignment: CDR1 DFQATT and CDR2 SNEGSKA (reference sequence). The V end was cut by 6 bases, the J end by 1 base, with 13 bases between. The CDR3 extends over 14 amino acids. The CDR3 DNA follows: TGCAGTGCCTCAGTTAGGACATCTGGAAACACCATATATTTT. Translating it yields CSASVRTSGNTIYF.

V gene TRBV12-2 combines with J gene TRBJ2-1. TRBV12-2 is a pseudogene. The length of the CDR3 is 14 residues. The CDR3 protein is CASRLVTMADEQFF. The CDR3 nucleotides read TGTGCAAGTCGCTTAGTGACCATGGCCGATGAGCAGTTCTTC.

This clonotype was counted a few times. The chain uses TRBV12-3 or TRBV12-4 and TRBJ2-1, with a tentative D call TRBD1 (5 bases). The CDR3 totals 16 residues. Trimming took 5 bases from V and 2 from J, leaving 16 bases between them. The CDR3 region has the DNA TGTGCCAGCAGTCCCAGGGCACCCTTAACCTACAATGAGCAGTTCTTC. It yields the protein CASSPRAPLTYNEQFF.

V usage is TRBV21-1 and J usage is TRBJ2-2; the listed D gene, TRBD2, was not tested against the DNA. TRBV21-1 is a pseudogene locus. The CDR3 sequence is 16 residues long. As DNA, the CDR3 is TGTGCCCCTATCGGGGGGGGCTCCGCGAACACCGGGGAGCTGTTTTTT. It specifies CAPIGGGSANTGELFF.

Many counts were recorded for this clonotype. The chain recombines TRBV12-3 or TRBV12-4 with TRBJ1-3; D ambiguous. The CDR3 extends over 13 amino acids. The V end lost 7 bases, the J end lost 4 bases, and 11 bases lay between the germline ends. CDR3 sequence reads: CASTRVLGNTIYF. The CDR3 DNA reads TGTGCCAGCACCCGGGTCCTAGGAAACACCATATATTTT.

CDR3 region: CATSPAGGNEQFF. CDR3 DNA sequence: TGTGCCACCTCACCAGCGGGGGGGAATGAGCAGTTCTTC. The gene calls are TRBV24-1 and TRBJ2-1; 10 bases map to TRBD2. Germline values: CDR1 KGHDR, CDR2 SFDVKD. The V segment lost 9 bases and the J segment 7 bases; nucleotides outside the gene matches: 5. This CDR3 is built from 13 residues.

This clonotype appeared a few times. The gene calls are TRBV5-1 and TRBJ2-3, with D unclear. Trimming stripped 3 bases from V and 2 bases from J, with 7 bases between. From germline, CDR1 is SGHRS and CDR2 YFSETQ. CDR3 size: 13 residues. CDR3: CASSSSYTDTQYF. DNA for the CDR3: TGCGCCAGCAGCTCTTCCTACACAGATACGCAGTATTTT.

This clonotype was seen a few times. The chain joins TRBV6-1 to TRBJ1-1; maybe TRBD1 (5 bases). CDR3 length equals 14 residues. Germline values: CDR1 MNHNS, CDR2 SASEGT. V gave up 8 bases and J gave up 1 base, with 14 bases separating them. The CDR3 is CASRFDSPNTEAFF. CDR3 nucleotides: TGTGCCAGCCGATTCGACAGCCCGAACACTGAAGCTTTCTTT.

This clonotype occurred a few times. This chain uses TRBV20-1 with TRBJ1-1; no firm D call. Germline loops: CDR1 DFQATT, CDR2 SNEGSKA (reference sequence). The CDR3 length is 14 residues. V lost 2 bases and J lost 6, with 16 bases in between. CDR3 sequence reads: CSARPSGRGAEAFF. CDR3 DNA sequence: TGCAGTGCTAGACCCAGTGGGAGAGGCGCTGAAGCTTTCTTT.

The CDR3 region has the DNA TGCAGTGCTAGAGGGTACTACGAGCAGTACTTC. This codes for CSARGYYEQYF. The chain is built from TRBV20-1 and TRBJ2-7; unclear D gene. Germline V gene sequence: CDR1 DFQATT, CDR2 SNEGSKA (reference sequence). Trimming pared 1 base from V and 3 bases from J, leaving 4 bases between. CDR3 length: 11 residues.

This clonotype was seen ten or more times. The V call is TRBV12-3 or TRBV12-4, the J call TRBJ2-7; no definite D call. The V end lost 2 bases, the J end lost 3 bases, and 8 bases lay between the germline ends. The CDR3 is made up of 13 amino acids. The DNA of the CDR3 is TGTGCCAGCAGTTTAAGACCGTTCTACGAGCAGTACTTC. This codes for CASSLRPFYEQYF.

V usage is TRBV11-3 and J usage is TRBJ2-1; possible D gene TRBD2, 5 bases. Germline lookup yields CDR1 SGHNT and CDR2 YENEEA. The CDR3 is 15 amino acids. Trimming shortened V by 5 bases and J by 4 bases, and 15 bases separated the two germline ends. CDR3 residues: CASSPDPPGYNEQFF. CDR3 DNA sequence: TGTGCCAGCAGCCCGGACCCGCCGGGGTACAATGAGCAGTTCTTC. Full variable domain (missing parts from reference TRBV11-3 and TRBJ2-1): EAGVVQSPRYKIIEKKQPVAFWCNPISGHNTLYWYLQNLGQGPELLIRYENEEAVDDSQLPKDRFSAERLKGVDSTLKIQPAELGDSAVYLCASSPDPPGYNEQFFGPGTRLTVL.

This clonotype occurred a few times. The chain combines TRBV11-1 with TRBJ2-2, with 11 bases lining up with TRBD2. Germline CDR1 is SGHAT and CDR2 is FQDESV (reference sequence). Losses at the gene ends were 3 bases for V and 4 bases for J; bases not matched to a gene: 10. The CDR3 loop spans 18 amino acids. The CDR3 protein is CASSFNLRTSGRTGELFF. The CDR3 nucleotides are TGTGCCAGCAGCTTCAATCTGAGGACTAGCGGGCGCACCGGGGAGCTGTTTTTT. The variable domain in full, completed from reference TRBV11-1 and TRBJ2-2, reads EAEVAQSPRYKITEKSQAVAFWCDPISGHATLYWYRQILGQGPELLVQFQDESVVDDSQLPKDRFSAERLKGVDSTLKIQPAELGDSAMYLCASSFNLRTSGRTGELFFGEGSRLTVL.

This clonotype was counted between two and nine times. V is TRBV20-1 and J is TRBJ2-3, with 7 bases identical to TRBD1. V shed 0 bases and J 5 bases; nucleotides not matched to a gene: 2. Per germline, CDR1 DFQATT and CDR2 SNEGSKA (reference sequence). The CDR3 is 13 residues long. The CDR3: CSARDPGGDTQYF. The CDR3 bases are TGCAGTGCTAGAGACCCAGGGGGAGATACGCAGTATTTT.